These T cell receptor beta chains were read from a single sample in a study of cytomegalovirus exposure and HLA in healthy donors. TCRdb's copy holds only in-frame clones and misses some; the assay was immunoSEQ multiplex PCR. The sample shows 170,000 or so clones, 65% to 85% of them seen only once. The source material was PBMCs. These receptors came from a woman between 18 and 29 years old in good health and CMV-seropositive. Each CDR3 is given with its conserved first and last residue. D genes are given only for firm matches. Some rows have no size entry. The others give once, few or many, or a class for an expanded clone.

cdr3_aa cdr3_nt j_call clone_size v_call d_call
CASSDYRASTEAFF TGCGCCAGCAGCGACTACAGGGCCTCCACTGAAGCTTTCTTT TRBJ1-1 . TRBV5-1 .
CASSTGPVPSSYNEQFF TGTGCCAGCAGCACAGGACCCGTCCCGAGCTCCTACAATGAGCAGTTCTTC TRBJ2-1 . TRBV5-6 .
CASSLQGTYGYTF TGTGCCAGCAGTCTGCAGGGAACTTATGGCTACACCTTC TRBJ1-2 few TRBV27 .
CASSKDREGEKLFF TGTGCCAGCAGTAAGGACAGGGAAGGTGAAAAACTGTTTTTT TRBJ1-4 . TRBV2 TRBD1
CASSEGGGADTQYF TGTGCCAGCAGTGAAGGGGGGGGCGCAGATACGCAGTATTTT TRBJ2-3 . TRBV6-1 .
CASSEANGGGQPQHF TGTGCCAGCAGTGAAGCAAATGGTGGAGGACAGCCCCAGCATTTT TRBJ1-5 . TRBV6-1 .
CASSQVLGPYEQYF TGCGCCAGCAGCCAAGTCCTGGGCCCCTACGAGCAGTACTTC TRBJ2-7 . TRBV4-1 .
CASSYILAGGQETQYF TGTGCCAGCAGCTATATTCTAGCGGGGGGGCAAGAGACCCAGTACTTC TRBJ2-5 . TRBV11-1 TRBD2
CASSLSSGGANEQYF TGCGCCAGCAGCTTGAGTAGCGGGGGGGCCAACGAGCAGTACTTC TRBJ2-7 . TRBV5-1 TRBD2
CASSERGGGTEAFF TGTGCCAGCAGCGAGCGCGGCGGGGGCACTGAAGCTTTCTTT TRBJ1-1 . TRBV7-2 .
CASSSPGQNTEAFF TGTGCCAGCAGCTCTCCTGGACAGAACACTGAAGCTTTCTTT TRBJ1-1 . TRBV7-3 .
CASSQDRGSYEQYF TGCGCCAGCAGCCAAGACAGGGGTAGCTACGAGCAGTACTTC TRBJ2-7 . TRBV4-3 .
CASSLQTGAYEQYF TGTGCCAGCAGCTTACAGACCGGGGCCTACGAGCAGTACTTC TRBJ2-7 . TRBV11-2 .
CASRYRDRGTDTQYF TGTGCCAGCAGGTACCGGGACAGGGGCACAGATACGCAGTATTTT TRBJ2-3 . TRBV27 TRBD1
CASGLYTEAFF TGTGCTAGTGGTTTATATACTGAAGCTTTCTTT TRBJ1-1 . TRBV12-5 .
CASSSPRQGDTEETQYF TGTGCCAGCAGCTCTCCCCGGCAAGGGGACACAGAAGAGACCCAGTACTTC TRBJ2-5 . TRBV5-8 .
CASSERSGGLDTQYF TGTGCCAGCAGTGAAAGGAGCGGGGGGTTAGATACGCAGTATTTT TRBJ2-3 . TRBV6-1 TRBD2
CASSETGTGTVAQYF TGTGCCAGCAGTGAAACCGGGACAGGGACCGTAGCGCAGTATTTT TRBJ2-3 . TRBV6-1 TRBD1
CASKPVSGGQETQYF TGTGCCAGCAAGCCCGTCAGCGGGGGCCAAGAGACCCAGTACTTC TRBJ2-5 few TRBV5-4 TRBD2
CASSPRDRATGELFF TGTGCCAGCTCACCACGGGACAGGGCCACCGGGGAGCTGTTTTTT TRBJ2-2 . TRBV18 TRBD1
CASSALTEFGNTIYF TGTGCCAGCAGCGCCCTGACAGAATTTGGAAACACCATATATTTT TRBJ1-3 . TRBV7-9 .
CASSPKILGGMRDTQYF TGTGCCAGCAGCCCAAAAATCTTGGGGGGGATGAGGGATACGCAGTATTTT TRBJ2-3 . TRBV5-4 TRBD2
CASSQPDIPGYGYTF TGCGCCAGCAGCCAACCGGACATCCCGGGCTATGGCTACACCTTC TRBJ1-2 . TRBV4-1 .
CASSLRDTGELFF TGCGCCAGCAGCTTACGAGACACCGGGGAGCTGTTTTTT TRBJ2-2 few TRBV5-1 .
CASSEGTGRNTIYF TGTGCCAGCAGCGAGGGGACAGGGAGAAACACCATATATTTT TRBJ1-3 once TRBV9 TRBD1
CASAGTAGGEQYF TGTGCCAGCGCCGGGACAGCCGGGGGAGAGCAGTACTTC TRBJ2-7 . TRBV19 .
CASSRTGGPTTDTQYF TGTGCCAGCAGTCGAACAGGGGGACCTACCACAGATACGCAGTATTTT TRBJ2-3 . TRBV7-6 TRBD1
CASSTSKRGTEAFF TGTGCCAGCAGCACTTCTAAAAGGGGTACTGAAGCTTTCTTT TRBJ1-1 . TRBV7-8 .
CASSYAQGLEPQHF TGTGCCAGCAGTTACGCACAGGGGTTGGAGCCCCAGCATTTT TRBJ1-5 once TRBV6-5 TRBD1
CASIWTSGGVRETQYF TGTGCCAGCATCTGGACTAGCGGGGGGGTACGGGAGACCCAGTACTTC TRBJ2-5 once TRBV2 TRBD2
CASDGAVTTNEKLFF TGTGCCAGCGATGGGGCAGTGACAACTAATGAAAAACTGTTTTTT TRBJ1-4 . TRBV2 .
CASSVAGGAVTEAFF TGTGCCAGCAGCGTAGCTGGAGGAGCGGTAACTGAAGCTTTCTTT TRBJ1-1 . TRBV9 .
CASSQLWPGQDYGYTF TGCGCCAGCAGTCAACTTTGGCCGGGACAAGACTATGGCTACACCTTC TRBJ1-2 . TRBV23-1 .
CASSHRREQGQGNYGYTF TGTGCCAGCAGCCACAGAAGAGAACAGGGCCAAGGGAACTATGGCTACACCTTC TRBJ1-2 . TRBV4-2 .
CASRETGGYNSPLHF TGTGCCAGCAGAGAGACAGGGGGCTATAATTCACCCCTCCACTTT TRBJ1-6 . TRBV2 TRBD1
CASSQVRGDYGYTF TGCGCCAGCAGCCAAGTCCGGGGAGACTATGGCTACACCTTC TRBJ1-2 . TRBV4-1 .
CASSATRGYTF TGTGCCAGCAGCGCGACGCGGGGCTACACCTTC TRBJ1-2 . TRBV9 .
CASSQERGGYTF TGCGCCAGCAGCCAAGAAAGGGGTGGCTACACCTTC TRBJ1-2 . TRBV4-3 .
CASSLGDRAEETQYF TGTGCCAGCAGCTTGGGGGACAGGGCTGAAGAGACCCAGTACTTC TRBJ2-5 . TRBV5-8 TRBD1
CASRPGTAYNEQFF TGTGCCAGCAGACCCGGGACAGCGTACAATGAGCAGTTCTTC TRBJ2-1 . TRBV6-1 TRBD1
CASSLQGALGNTIYF TGTGCCAGCAGCCTTCAGGGGGCCCTAGGAAACACCATATATTTT TRBJ1-3 . TRBV13 TRBD1
CASSQDGTRRGYTF TGTGCCAGCAGCCAAGATGGGACACGGCGGGGCTACACCTTC TRBJ1-2 . TRBV14 .
CASSHRPGSGEQYF TGCGCCAGCAGCCACCGGCCCGGATCGGGTGAGCAGTACTTC TRBJ2-7 few TRBV4-1 .
CATSFPPRGTNEKLFF TGTGCCACCAGCTTTCCACCAAGGGGTACTAATGAAAAACTGTTTTTT TRBJ1-4 . TRBV15 .
CASSLGGNLSNQPQHF TGTGCCAGCAGTTTGGGGGGGAATCTTAGCAATCAGCCCCAGCATTTT TRBJ1-5 . TRBV27 .
CASHHPTEYSGELFF TGTGCCAGCCATCATCCGACGGAGTATAGCGGGGAGCTGTTTTTT TRBJ2-2 . TRBV5-5 .
CASSGWARSNQPQHF TGTGCCAGCAGCGGGTGGGCTCGGAGCAATCAGCCCCAGCATTTT TRBJ1-5 few TRBV5-6 .
CASSRTRTNDGYTF TGCGCCAGCAGCAGGACCAGGACAAACGATGGCTACACCTTC TRBJ1-2 . TRBV5-1 .
CASSLAASGGAVHNEQFF TGTGCCAGCAGCCTGGCTGCTAGCGGGGGGGCCGTACACAATGAGCAGTTCTTC TRBJ2-1 . TRBV7-2 TRBD2
CASSPVPGQGNYGYTF TGTGCCAGCTCACCGGTGCCGGGACAGGGGAACTATGGCTACACCTTC TRBJ1-2 . TRBV18 TRBD1
CASSLARTGGGGYGYTF TGTGCCAGCAGCCTGGCTCGGACAGGGGGCGGGGGATATGGCTACACCTTC TRBJ1-2 . TRBV9 TRBD1
CASSLRGGYTF TGTGCCAGCAGCTTAAGGGGTGGCTACACCTTC TRBJ1-2 few TRBV7-9 .
CASSSTNRLDDYTF TGTGCCAGCAGCTCGACTAATCGACTTGACGACTACACCTTC TRBJ1-2 . TRBV5-4 .
CASIGDYEQYF TGTGCCAGCATCGGGGACTACGAGCAGTACTTC TRBJ2-7 . TRBV9 .
CAWSVSGPDNSYNSPLHF TGTGCCTGGAGTGTATCAGGCCCGGATAACTCCTATAATTCACCCCTCCACTTT TRBJ1-6 . TRBV30 .